The source of this T cell receptor beta chain is a study of PD-L1 blockade in urothelial cancer. For the study at large: About nine tenths of the roughly 30 patients were men with bladder-origin urothelial cancer. Analyses used blood from 3 weeks (second dose) and 6 weeks after treatment start.

Losses at the gene ends were 6 bases for V and 4 bases for J; bases not matched to a gene: 4. Germline loops: CDR1 MNHNY, CDR2 SVGAGI (reference sequence). The CDR3 runs 13 residues. This clone was picked up one time. Its antigen is undetermined. Some clones are missing from TCRdb's copy, which holds only in-frame ones; the method was immunoSEQ multiplex PCR. The sample has about 32,000 clones, 80% to 90% seen once. Findings of the study overall: Patients who had durable benefit saw their tumor-associated blood clones expand more at 3 weeks.

Pretreatment and on-treatment samples were taken, numbering 1 to 8 per patient. The sequence derives from a man in his sixties with urothelial cancer. V gene TRBV6-6 combines with J gene TRBJ1-1; 8 bases line up with TRBD1. Sequencing used PBMCs, obtained around atezolizumab (anti-PD-L1) treatment. The CDR3 sequence is CASRGQGSTEAFF. The CDR3, as DNA: TGTGCCAGCAGAGGACAGGGTAGCACTGAAGCTTTCTTT.